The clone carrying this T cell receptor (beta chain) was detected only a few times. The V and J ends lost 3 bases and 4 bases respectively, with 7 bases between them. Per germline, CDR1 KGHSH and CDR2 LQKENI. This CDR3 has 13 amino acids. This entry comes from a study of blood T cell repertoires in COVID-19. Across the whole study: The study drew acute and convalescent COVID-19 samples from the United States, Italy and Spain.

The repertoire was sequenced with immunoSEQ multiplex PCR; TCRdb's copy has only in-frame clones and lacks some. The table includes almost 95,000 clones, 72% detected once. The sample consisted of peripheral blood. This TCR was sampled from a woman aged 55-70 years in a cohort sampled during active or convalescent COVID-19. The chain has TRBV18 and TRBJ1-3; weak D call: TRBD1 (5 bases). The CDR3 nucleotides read TGTGCCAGCTCACCGGCAGGGGGAAACACCATATATTTT. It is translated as CASSPAGGNTIYF.